The source of this TCR beta chain is a study of CXCR3-negative and CXCR3-positive naive CD8 T cells. General study findings and limits: Relative to CXCR3-negative naive cells, CXCR3-positive naive cells had more hydrophobic TRB CDR3s.

Each TRB cDNA library was prepared by 5' RACE (with UMI labels). TCRdb reprocessed the 5' RACE reads and keeps a single row for each CDR3 protein, giving no DNA. The table gives approximately 66,000 distinct CDR3 sequences; the top ten clones make up around 1.5% of it. A word on this clonotype: Its antigen is currently unknown.

The CDR3 extends over 15 amino acids. This chain connects TRBV3-2 to TRBJ1-3; the D gene TCRdb calls, TRBD1, cannot be checked with no DNA. TRBV3-2 is listed as a pseudogene. Source material: naive CXCR3- CD8+ T cells from blood. As to subset: CD45RO-CCR7+CD27+CD95- naive CD8+ T cells lacking CXCR3 (TNR3-). This clonotype originated in a human donor in good health. Some clones in this sample may be carry-over from other donors' samples. Here the CDR3 reads CASSQEVQGRNTIYF.